This T cell receptor beta chain was retrieved from a study of long-term antiretroviral therapy in people with HIV. Study-level results: Diversity increased after ART yet remained lower than in transplant donor controls.

Only United States sites treated participants with HIV. Samples held about 0.85-10 million cryopreserved PBMC, and DNA extraction followed. Germline-derived CDR1 and CDR2 are SGHTA and FQGNSA. V was pared by 5 bases and J by 4 bases, with 4 bases of the junction left unmatched. This CDR3 has 14 amino acids. Of note for this clone: The antigen remains undetermined.

Survey-level resolution applied to immunoSEQ assay v3.0. Generated by immunoSEQ multiplex PCR, the TCRdb table keeps only in-frame clones and is missing some. The data show fewer than 45,000 clones, with approximately 80% seen just once and approximately 5.5% held by the top ten. The receptor was derived from a man aged 30 to 45 with HIV. The chain is built from TRBV7-2 and TRBJ1-5, with 8 bases aligning to TRBD1. Sequencing was performed on unsorted PBMCs, taken 3.4 years after starting antiretroviral therapy. Here the CDR3 reads CASSQNRGNQPQHF. The DNA of the CDR3 is TGTGCCAGCAGCCAGAACAGGGGGAATCAGCCCCAGCATTTT.